Shown below are 20 T cell receptor beta chains from a single sample sequenced in a study of breast tumors, draining lymph nodes, adjacent tissues. TCRdb itself ran the multiplex PCR reads through MiXCR, one entry per CDR3 protein. The sample includes around 300,000 distinct CDR3 sequences, 30% of them seen just once. Samples came from axillary lymph nodes draining the breast cancer. The sample comprised axillary lymph node tissue. These receptors were taken from a female donor with breast cancer. Some clones in this sample may be carry-over from other donors' samples.

Notes on this clonotype: This sequence may be a read error, since a much larger clone differs from it by one base. The chain joins TRBV5-6 to TRBJ2-7; D is unresolved. The germline V gene has CDR1 SGHDT and CDR2 YYEEEE. With 3 bases removed from V and 2 bases from J, the gap between germline ends came to 12 bases. CDR3 size: 14 residues. CDR3 protein: CASSYSETTYEQYF. DNA for the CDR3: TGTGCCAGCAGCTACTCCGAGACCACCTACGAGCAGTACTTC.

The table lists this clonotype with many counts. The chain employs TRBV5-1 and TRBJ2-3, with a possible D match to TRBD2 (6 bases). The CDR3 spans 13 residues. From germline, CDR1 is SGHRS and CDR2 YFSETQ. V lost 2 bases and J lost 4, with 8 bases in between. The CDR3 nucleotides are TGCGCCAGCAGCTTATCGGGGGCAGATACGCAGTATTTT. This translates into CASSLSGADTQYF.

Regarding this clonotype: A much larger clone differs from this one at a single base, so this may be a read error. This sequence joins TRBV20-1 and TRBJ2-7; D is unclear. Germline assignment: CDR1 DFQATT and CDR2 SNEGSKA (reference sequence). The CDR3 is made up of 17 amino acids. In DNA, the CDR3 is TGCAGTGCTAGAGACCTCCACTCGCCTGGGCACTCCTACGAGCACTACTTC. Translated, it gives CSARDLHSPGHSYEHYF.

This clonotype was seen ten or more times. The V gene is TRBV12-3 or TRBV12-4, the J gene TRBJ1-3, with 8 bases identical to TRBD1. CDR3 length: 14 residues. Trimming took 6 bases from V and 1 from J; bases not matched to a gene: 2. CDR3 bases: TGTGCCAGCAGGAGGACAGGGTCTGGAAACACCATATATTTT. It yields the protein CASRRTGSGNTIYF.

This clonotype was picked up many times. The rearrangement links TRBV7-9 to TRBJ2-5; D gene unclear. The CDR3 covers 13 residues. V was trimmed by 2 bases and J by 2 bases, leaving 6 bases between them. Germline CDR1 reads SEHNR; CDR2 reads FQNEAQ (reference sequence). In nucleotides, the CDR3 is TGTGCCAGCAGCTTAATGGCTCAAGAGACCCAGTACTTC. This sequence encodes CASSLMAQETQYF.

This clonotype was counted ten times or more. CDR3 bases: TGCGCCAGCAGCCTTTCATTTGCTGAGCAGTTCTTC. The encoded protein is CASSLSFAEQFF. The chain employs TRBV4-3 and TRBJ2-1; the D is unclear. Trimming took off 4 bases at V and 9 bases at J, with 10 bases between the two ends. The CDR3 sequence is 12 residues long. CDR1 is LGHNA, CDR2 YSLEER, per germline.

The genes are TRBV7-2 and TRBJ1-5, with D maybe TRBD1 (6 bases). Germline V lookup: CDR1 SGHTA, CDR2 FQGNSA. V was cut by 0 bases and J by 11 bases, with 17 bases left in between. CDR3 length equals 15 residues. The chain's CDR3 is CASSLARGLRETQHF. DNA of the CDR3: TGTGCCAGCAGCTTAGCTCGGGGGCTAAGAGAGACCCAGCATTTT.

As regards this clonotype: With a much larger clone just one base away, this may be a read error. The chain links TRBV12-3 or TRBV12-4 to TRBJ1-5; D perhaps matches TRBD1 (5 bases). The CDR3 runs 14 residues. The CDR3 sequence: CACSFGGGNQPQHF. The CDR3 coding sequence is TGTGCCTGCAGTTTTGGCGGGGGAAATCAGCCCCAGCATTTT.

The CDR3 region has the DNA TGTGCCAGCAGCTTCGGGGGGCACACTGAAGCTTTCTTT. Encoded protein: CASSFGGHTEAFF. The chain carries TRBV7-9 and TRBJ1-1; TRBD1 is a possible D gene (6 bases). The germline V and J ends were trimmed by 3 bases and 3 bases, with 8 bases remaining between them. The CDR3 consists of 13 residues. Germline lookup yields CDR1 SEHNR and CDR2 FQNEAQ (reference sequence). Supplemented by reference TRBV7-9 and TRBJ1-1, the full variable domain reads DTGVSQNPRHKITKRGQNVTFRCDPISEHNRLYWYRQTLGQGPEFLTYFQNEAQLEKSRLLSDRFSAERPKGSFSTLEIQRTEQGDSAMYLCASSFGGHTEAFFGQGTRLTVV.

The CDR3 sequence: CASSARGLAGATLLGEQFF. The CDR3, as DNA: TGTGCCAGCAGTGCCCGGGGACTAGCGGGAGCTACACTTCTAGGTGAGCAGTTCTTC. The rearrangement uses TRBV25-1 and TRBJ2-1; 14 nucleotides match TRBD2. This CDR3 contains 19 residues. After removal of 4 bases from V and 9 bases from J, the junction contained 17 bases not matched to a gene. The germline V gene encodes CDR1 MGHDK and CDR2 SYGVNS.

This clonotype was seen at least ten times. This chain links TRBV24-1 with TRBJ1-2; D unclear. Germline lookup yields CDR1 KGHDR and CDR2 SFDVKD. V lost 3 bases and J lost 4, with 8 bases in between. The CDR3 loop spans 13 amino acids. CDR3: CATSDRERYGYTF. CDR3 coding DNA: TGTGCCACCAGTGATCGCGAGCGCTATGGCTACACCTTC.

For this clonotype: A much larger clonotype is one base distant, so this may be a read error. The V call is TRBV4-1, the J call TRBJ2-6, with D possibly matching TRBD1 (5 bases). CDR3 length: 16 amino acids. The germline gives CDR1 MGHRA, CDR2 YSYEKL. With 5 bases removed from V and 2 bases from J, the gap between germline ends came to 13 bases. The CDR3 DNA sequence: TGCGCCAGCAGCTATAGACAGTCCCCTGGGGCCAACGTCCTGACTTTC. This gives the protein CASSYRQSPGANVLTF.

In its sample, this clonotype was seen a few times. This rearrangement joins TRBV12-3 or TRBV12-4 to TRBJ2-3, with TRBD2 identical over 10 bases. Trimming took 8 bases from V and 8 from J; bases not matched to a gene: 19. The CDR3 has 17 amino acids. In DNA form, the CDR3 reads TGTGCCAGCCGGAGGGGCCAGCGGGAGGGCCCTGGGGGTACGCAGTATTTT. Protein sequence: CASRRGQREGPGGTQYF.

The sample holds many counts of this clonotype. The rearrangement uses TRBV6-6 and TRBJ2-5; D is unclear. The germline V gene encodes CDR1 MNHNY and CDR2 SVGAGI (reference sequence). The CDR3 length is 15 residues. V lost 7 bases, J lost 2 bases, and 17 bases lay in between. The CDR3 sequence is CASNKRSPRQETQYF. The DNA of the CDR3 is TGTGCCAGCAATAAAAGGAGCCCCCGACAAGAGACCCAGTACTTC.

This clonotype was detected only a few times. This could be a read error, since a much larger clone is one nucleotide away. The chain combines TRBV7-3 with TRBJ2-2; TRBD2 might be the D (5 bases). The length of the CDR3 is 14 residues. Germline loops: CDR1 SGHTA, CDR2 FQGTGA. The CDR3 region is CASSPRSTTGELSF. The CDR3 region has the DNA TGTGCCAGCAGCCCGAGGTCGACCACCGGGGAGCTGTCTTTT.

This clonotype was observed at least ten times. J is TRBJ2-7 and V is TRBV9; D is perhaps TRBD1 (6 bases). The V end was cut by 0 bases, the J end by 1 base, with 8 bases between. Germline V gene data show CDR1 as SGDLS and CDR2 as YYNGEE. This CDR3 region has 14 residues. The CDR3 DNA reads TGTGCCAGCAGCGTAGGGGGGCCGTCCTACGAGCAGTACTTC. The encoded protein is CASSVGGPSYEQYF.

This clonotype was seen a few times. CDR3 nucleotide sequence: TGTGCCAGCAGTTTAGTGGCGGGGGGGTATCGATATGGCTACACCTTC. Its translation: CASSLVAGGYRYGYTF. The rearrangement uses TRBV28 and TRBJ1-2, with D possibly being TRBD1 (5 bases). This CDR3 is 16 amino acids long. Trimming cost V 2 bases and J 5 bases, with 18 bases left between them. In germline, CDR1 is MDHEN, CDR2 SYDVKM.

This clonotype was observed at least ten times. This chain links TRBV3-1 with TRBJ2-3, with D uncertain. The germline V gene encodes CDR1 LGHDT and CDR2 YNNKEL (reference sequence). The CDR3 totals 13 residues. V dropped 1 base and J dropped 6 bases, with 8 bases sitting between them. The CDR3 DNA follows: TGTGCCAGCAGCCAAGTTGGGGTGGATACGCAGTATTTT. It yields the protein CASSQVGVDTQYF.

This clonotype was counted a single time. It may be a read error: a sequence one base away is much more abundant. This chain links TRBV4-1 with TRBJ2-7; D call uncertain. The CDR3 extends over 14 amino acids. Germline V lookup: CDR1 MGHRA, CDR2 YSYEKL. In nucleotides, the CDR3 is TGCGCCAGCAAAACACTATTCAGCTCCTACGAGCAGAACTTC. This encodes CASKTLFSSYEQNF.

There are many counts of this clonotype. The V gene is TRBV6-4, the J gene TRBJ2-2; D might be TRBD2 (6 bases). The length of the CDR3 is 14 residues. CDR1 and CDR2 from the germline V gene are MRHNA and SNTAGT. With 3 bases removed from V and 4 bases from J, the gap between germline ends came to 9 bases. The CDR3 sequence is CASSDGDSTGELFF. The CDR3 region has the DNA TGTGCCAGCAGTGATGGGGACTCCACCGGGGAGCTGTTTTTT.